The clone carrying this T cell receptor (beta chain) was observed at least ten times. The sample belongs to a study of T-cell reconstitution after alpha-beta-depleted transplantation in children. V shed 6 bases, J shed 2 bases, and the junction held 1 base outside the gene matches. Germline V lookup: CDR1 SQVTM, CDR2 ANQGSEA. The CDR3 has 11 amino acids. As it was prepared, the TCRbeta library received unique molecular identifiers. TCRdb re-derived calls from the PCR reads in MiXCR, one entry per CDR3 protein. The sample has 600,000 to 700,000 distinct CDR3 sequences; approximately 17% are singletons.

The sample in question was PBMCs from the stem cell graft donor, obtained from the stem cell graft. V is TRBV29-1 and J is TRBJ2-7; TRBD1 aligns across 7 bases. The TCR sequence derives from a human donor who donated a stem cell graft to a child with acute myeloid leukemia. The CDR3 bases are TGCAGCGTCACAGGGGCCTACGAGCAGTACTTC. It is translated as CSVTGAYEQYF.